This is a list of T cell receptor beta chains from one sample in a study of immune heterogeneity within non-small cell lung tumors. Each CDR3 protein is one row after TCRdb ran MiXCR on the multiplex PCR reads. The sample lists about 10,000 distinct CDR3 sequences, approximately 25% occurring once. Sample: lung tumor tissue. Every receptor here comes from a woman in her 50s with non-small cell lung cancer. CDR3s include the opening cysteine and the closing phenylalanine or tryptophan. The D gene is left open where the match is weak. Clone size is shown for a subset of rows, as once, few, many or a class of expanded clone.

many | TRBD2 | TRBJ2-3 | TRBV12-3/TRBV12-4 | TGTGCCAGCAGTTTTTTTAACTCGGCGGGGGGAGGTACAGATACGCAGTATTTT | CASSFFNSAGGGTDTQYF
medium-sized | TRBD2 | TRBJ2-1 | TRBV30 | TGTGCCTGGGGGACTAGCGGGGGGGGCTCCTACAATGAGCAGTTCTTC | CAWGTSGGGSYNEQFF
- | - | TRBJ1-1 | TRBV20-1 | TGCAGTGCTAGAAACCCCGGGACCGCCGGCTGGGAAGCTTTCTTT | CSARNPGTAGWEAFF
- | TRBD2 | TRBJ2-1 | TRBV5-1 | TGCGCCAGCAGTAGGGAGGGCAATGAGCAGTTCTTC | CASSREGNEQFF
many | TRBD1 | TRBJ2-1 | TRBV19 | TGTGCCAGTAGTATAGAAACCGGGACAGGGATCCGGAATGAGCAGTTCTTC | CASSIETGTGIRNEQFF
many | - | TRBJ2-1 | TRBV9 | TGTGCCAGCAGCGTGGACAATCCCAATGAGCAGTTCTTC | CASSVDNPNEQFF
- | - | TRBJ1-2 | TRBV28 | TGTGCCAGCAGCCCGACCCTTAGCGGTGGCTACACCTTC | CASSPTLSGGYTF
many | TRBD1 | TRBJ2-7 | TRBV5-6 | TGTGCCAGCACCACCAGGGGGCCGAGCTCCTACGAGCAGTACTTC | CASTTRGPSSYEQYF
once | TRBD1 | TRBJ1-4 | TRBV5-1 | TGCGCCAGCAGCCACCGACCAACGACAGGGGAAATCGGAAAACTGTTTTTT | CASSHRPTTGEIGKLFF
many | - | TRBJ2-1 | TRBV5-1 | TGCGCCAGCAGCTTGCAACTCTACAATGAGCAGTTCTTC | CASSLQLYNEQFF
many | TRBD2 | TRBJ2-1 | TRBV6-1 | TGTGCCAGCAGTCTCGGGACTAGCGGGGGTATTGAGCAGTTCTTC | CASSLGTSGGIEQFF
few | TRBD1 | TRBJ1-4 | TRBV5-1 | TGCGCCAGCAGCGCGGGTACAGGGGATGGTGAAAAACTGTTTTTT | CASSAGTGDGEKLFF
- | TRBD2 | TRBJ2-3 | TRBV4-1 | TGCGCCAGCAGCCAAGAGACTAGCGGAGATACGCAGTATTTT | CASSQETSGDTQYF
medium-sized | - | TRBJ1-2 | TRBV19 | TGTGCCAGTAGTATCGACGGGACGGTACTACGCTACACCTTC | CASSIDGTVLRYTF
- | - | TRBJ1-1 | TRBV9 | TGTGCCAGCAGCCCCCATGCGGGGGGAACTGAAGCTTTCTTT | CASSPHAGGTEAFF
- | - | TRBJ1-2 | TRBV6-1 | TGTGCCAGCTCTAAGGAGCAGACTAACTATGGCTACACCTTC | CASSKEQTNYGYTF
medium-sized | TRBD2 | TRBJ2-7 | TRBV4-2 | TGTGCCAGCAGCCAAGGTGCGGGGGGAATCTACGAGCAGTACTTC | CASSQGAGGIYEQYF
medium-sized | - | TRBJ1-2 | TRBV19 | TGTGCCAGTACCCCTCCGAGCGGGGGACGGAACTATGGCTACACCTTC | CASTPPSGGRNYGYTF
many | TRBD1 | TRBJ2-5 | TRBV11-2 | TGTGCCAGCAGCCCGGGACAGGGGGAAGAGACCCAGTACTTC | CASSPGQGEETQYF
many | TRBD1 | TRBJ1-4 | TRBV25-1 | TGTGCCAGCAGTGCAAACCGGGACAGGGCTAATGAAAAACTGTTTTTT | CASSANRDRANEKLFF
many | TRBD1 | TRBJ2-7 | TRBV11-2 | TGTGCCAGCAGCAAAGGGGGGACAGGCTACGAGCAGTACTTC | CASSKGGTGYEQYF
many | TRBD2 | TRBJ2-1 | TRBV30 | TGTGCCTGGAGGCGGGAGGCCTCCTACAATAAGCAGTTCTTC | CAWRREASYNKQFF
- | - | TRBJ1-4 | TRBV3-1 | TGTGCCAGCATCCAAGTTGCGGGACGGCAAAATGAAAAACTGTTTTTT | CASIQVAGRQNEKLFF